The 27 T cell receptor beta chains in this list originate from one sample, sequenced in a study of T-cell reconstitution after alpha-beta-depleted transplantation in children. As it was prepared, the TCRbeta library received unique molecular identifiers. TCRdb re-analysed the PCR reads in MiXCR, keeping a single row per CDR3 protein. The table has more than 300,000 distinct CDR3 sequences, roughly 15% seen once. Sequenced here: PBMCs, mostly from graft donor cells, sampled 360 days after TCRalphabeta/CD19-depleted stem cell transplant. The receptors originated from a male patient between 2 and 10 years old who had a stem cell transplant for acute lymphoblastic leukemia, so the T cells may come from the graft donor.

This clonotype was found many times. The V call is TRBV29-1, the J call TRBJ2-7; maybe TRBD2 (6 bases). Germline V CDR1 and CDR2: SQVTM, ANQGSEA. V lost 3 bases, J lost 3 bases, and 12 bases lay in between. The CDR3 extends over 13 amino acids. CDR3 protein: CSVDLGGGYEQYF. The CDR3 DNA sequence: TGCAGCGTTGATTTGGGAGGTGGCTACGAGCAGTACTTC.

This clonotype was picked up a small number of times. V gene TRBV12-5 combines with J gene TRBJ2-1; 7 nucleotides align to TRBD1. The CDR3 runs 18 residues. CDR1 is LGHNT and CDR2 is FRNRAP in the germline V gene. The V segment lost 3 bases and the J segment 0 bases; nucleotides outside the gene matches: 11. The CDR3, as DNA: TGTGCTAGTGGTTTTATCCCCCCCCGGGACAGCTCCTACAATGAGCAGTTCTTC. Its protein product is CASGFIPPRDSSYNEQFF.

The sample holds a few counts of this clonotype. The gene calls are TRBV20-1 and TRBJ2-1; possible D gene TRBD2, 6 bases. This CDR3 has 16 amino acids. Trimming cost V 3 bases and J 12 bases, with 27 bases left between them. Germline assignment: CDR1 DFQATT and CDR2 SNEGSKA (reference sequence). The CDR3 DNA is TGCAGTGCTAGTTTAGGGAGTGGGACTTACAATGATGGGCAGTTCTTC. It encodes CSASLGSGTYNDGQFF.

This clonotype came up many times. The chain uses TRBV6-1 and TRBJ2-2; D possibly corresponds to TRBD1 (6 bases). The ends were cut back, 0 bases at V and 7 bases at J, with 30 bases in the middle. This CDR3 contains 21 residues. The germline V gene has CDR1 MNHNS and CDR2 SASEGT. The chain's CDR3 is CASSEADRDTVGYRLVGELFF. CDR3 in DNA: TGTGCCAGCAGTGAAGCTGACCGGGACACCGTCGGTTACCGGTTGGTCGGGGAGCTGTTTTTT.

In this sample, this clonotype turned up a few times. This chain uses TRBV20-1 with TRBJ2-1, with 7 bases that match TRBD2. Germline V gene lookup returns CDR1 DFQATT and CDR2 SNEGSKA (reference sequence). The CDR3 has 19 residues. J lost 0 bases, V lost 1 base, and 15 bases had no gene match. This chain's CDR3 is CSARGPSGARRSSYNEQFF. As DNA, the CDR3 is TGCAGTGCTAGAGGCCCGAGCGGGGCCAGGAGAAGCTCCTACAATGAGCAGTTCTTC.

The chain has TRBV12-3 or TRBV12-4 and TRBJ2-2; D could derive from TRBD1 or TRBD2 (7 bases each). The ends were cut back, 5 bases at V and 4 bases at J, with 23 bases in the middle. This CDR3 has 18 residues. Here the CDR3 reads CASSGTVFQGGLTGELFF. The DNA for the CDR3 is TGTGCCAGCAGTGGGACTGTTTTCCAGGGGGGGCTCACCGGGGAGCTGTTTTTT.

This clonotype was observed many times. The chain couples TRBV12-3 or TRBV12-4 to TRBJ1-2, with D possibly TRBD1 on 5 matching bases. Trimming left V 2 bases short and J 8 bases short, with 15 bases between. This CDR3 has 14 amino acids. The CDR3 bases are TGTGCCAGCAGTTTACGGGGGTCGAGTGAGGGCTACACCTTC. Translation: CASSLRGSSEGYTF.

This clonotype came up a few times. The rearrangement joins TRBV10-2 to TRBJ2-7; TRBD2 matches 9 bases. Looked up from germline, CDR1 is WSHSY and CDR2 is SAAADI. V lost 4 bases, J lost 1 base, and 5 bases stayed unmatched. This CDR3 is 15 amino acids long. As DNA, the CDR3 is TGCGCCAGCAGTGGGGAGCTAGCGGGATCCTACGAGCAGTACTTC. Protein product: CASSGELAGSYEQYF.

This sequence joins TRBV7-9 and TRBJ2-1; D perhaps matches TRBD2 (6 bases). The CDR3 is 17 residues long. V lost 2 bases, J lost 0 bases, and 14 bases lay in between. The germline gives CDR1 SEHNR, CDR2 FQNEAQ (reference sequence). CDR3 in amino acids: CASSLSVGSGSYNEQFF. CDR3 nucleotides: TGTGCCAGCAGCTTATCGGTCGGGAGCGGCTCCTACAATGAGCAGTTCTTC.

This clonotype was seen more than once but under ten times. The gene calls are TRBV18 and TRBJ2-7, with D possibly TRBD1 on 6 matching bases. V was cut by 3 bases and J by 3 bases, with 9 bases left in between. Looked up from germline, CDR1 is KGHSH and CDR2 is LQKENI. CDR3 length: 13 amino acids. CDR3 sequence reads: CASSPDRHYEQYF. The CDR3 nucleotides read TGTGCCAGCTCACCGGACAGACACTACGAGCAGTACTTC.

The chain recombines TRBV27 with TRBJ2-7, with 7 bases aligning to TRBD2. V shed 4 bases and J 0 bases; nucleotides not matched to a gene: 3. The CDR3 length is 14 residues. Germline CDR1 and CDR2: MNHEY and SMNVEV (reference sequence). This CDR3 is CASSSAGPSYEQYF. The DNA of the CDR3 is TGTGCCAGCAGTTCAGCGGGACCCTCCTACGAGCAGTACTTC.

The chain has TRBV3-1 and TRBJ2-5; a weak D match, TRBD1 (7 bases). This CDR3 has 14 amino acids. The ends were cut back, 4 bases at V and 2 bases at J, with 11 bases in the middle. The germline gives CDR1 LGHDT, CDR2 YNNKEL (reference sequence). The DNA of the CDR3 is TGTGCCAGCAGCCTACAGGGGACTCAAGAGACCCAGTACTTC. This translates into CASSLQGTQETQYF.

This clonotype was counted only a few times. This chain uses TRBV11-2 with TRBJ2-7; 7 bases are shared with TRBD1. CDR1 SGHAT and CDR2 FQNNGV come from the germline V gene. This CDR3 comprises 14 residues. V lost 5 bases and J lost 2; bases outside the gene matches: 6. The CDR3 region is CASSTRQGAYEQYF. CDR3 nucleotide sequence: TGTGCCAGCAGCACCCGACAGGGAGCCTACGAGCAGTACTTC.

This clonotype was seen a handful of times. The chain joins TRBV6-1 to TRBJ2-3, with 8 bases lining up with TRBD2. The CDR3 has 18 residues. J gave up 7 bases and V 3 bases, and 18 bases lay outside the gene matches. In germline, CDR1 is MNHNS, CDR2 SASEGT. The CDR3 loop reads CASSDYAGGMQVRHTQYF. The CDR3 nucleotides read TGTGCCAGCAGTGATTACGCGGGAGGCATGCAGGTTCGCCATACGCAGTATTTT.

This clonotype was detected a few times. The chain employs TRBV30 and TRBJ2-1; D ambiguous. Between the trimmed V and J ends, which lost 2 bases and 4 bases, there was a span of 9 bases. This CDR3 contains 13 residues. The V gene's germline CDR1 is GTSNPN and CDR2 SVGIG (reference sequence). This chain's CDR3 is CAWSLTHYNEQFF. The CDR3 DNA reads as TGTGCCTGGAGTCTGACTCATTACAATGAGCAGTTCTTC.

This clonotype has a handful of counts. The V gene is TRBV6-2 or TRBV6-3, the J gene TRBJ2-7; D assignment may be TRBD1 or TRBD2 (6 bases each). CDR1 and CDR2 from the germline V gene are MNHEY and SVGEGT. This CDR3 is built from 15 residues. Trimming removed 7 bases from V and 0 bases from J, with 16 bases in between. In DNA, the CDR3 is TGTGCCAGCACCGACCTCGGGGGCCCCTCCTACGAGCAGTACTTC. Translation: CASTDLGGPSYEQYF.

The table lists this clonotype with a few counts. The rearrangement links TRBV10-3 to TRBJ2-1; the match to TRBD2 covers 8 bases. Germline loops: CDR1 ENHRY, CDR2 SYGVKD. The junction had 4 bases not matched to a gene; V was cut back by 2 bases and J by 7 bases. This CDR3 contains 14 residues. The chain's CDR3 is CAISERLATNEQFF. DNA for the CDR3: TGTGCCATCAGTGAGAGACTAGCGACAAATGAGCAGTTCTTC.

The V and J genes are TRBV7-8 and TRBJ2-7; no firm D call. V was shortened by 4 bases and J by 10 bases, with 14 bases between the two germline ends. The CDR3 spans 12 residues. Per the germline V gene, CDR1 is SGHVS and CDR2 is FQNEAQ. The CDR3 nucleotides are TGTGCCAGCAGCTCAACCCTCTATGGCCAGTACTTC. Translated: CASSSTLYGQYF.

This sequence joins TRBV28 and TRBJ2-7; the D gene could be TRBD1 or TRBD2 (5 bases each). V was shortened by 6 bases and J by 4 bases, with 19 bases between the two germline ends. This CDR3 spans 15 amino acids. Germline V CDR1 and CDR2: MDHEN, SYDVKM. CDR3 loop: CASRFYGTGQYEQYF. CDR3 DNA sequence: TGTGCCAGCAGATTCTACGGGACGGGGCAGTACGAGCAGTACTTC.

The chain couples TRBV10-3 to TRBJ1-2, with 9 bases lining up with TRBD1. CDR1 is ENHRY and CDR2 is SYGVKD in the germline V gene. The trim removed 3 bases at V and 4 bases at J, leaving 6 bases unmatched. This CDR3 has 15 amino acids. The CDR3 sequence is CAISDPGQGPYGYTF. In DNA form, the CDR3 reads TGTGCCATCAGTGACCCGGGACAGGGACCCTATGGCTACACCTTC.

The table lists this clonotype with many counts. This chain connects TRBV4-2 to TRBJ2-1; unclear D gene. Germline V gene sequence: CDR1 LGHNA, CDR2 YNFKEQ. This CDR3 is built from 13 residues. V was clipped by 0 bases and J by 6 bases, with 6 bases between them. In DNA, the CDR3 is TGTGCCAGCAGCCAAGAGGCGGTCAATGAGCAGTTCTTC. Residues: CASSQEAVNEQFF.

The sample holds a few counts of this clonotype. The gene calls are TRBV7-8 and TRBJ2-3; 7 bases agree with TRBD2. V shed 1 base and J 4 bases; nucleotides not matched to a gene: 8. This CDR3 has 16 residues. Germline CDR1 SGHVS, CDR2 FQNEAQ. The CDR3 DNA reads TGTGCCAGCAGCTTAGGGCCGGGACTACTGGCAGATACGCAGTATTTT. Translation: CASSLGPGLLADTQYF.

This clonotype was detected a few times. V gene TRBV7-9 combines with J gene TRBJ2-2; D tentatively reads TRBD1 or TRBD2 (5 bases each). There are 17 residues in the CDR3. Trimming removed 1 base from V and 0 bases from J, with 12 bases in between. CDR1 and CDR2 from the germline V gene are SEHNR and FQNEAQ (reference sequence). The CDR3 nucleotides are TGTGCCAGCAGCTTAGTTCCGGGGCCCCCGAACACCGGGGAGCTGTTTTTT. Its protein product is CASSLVPGPPNTGELFF. Variable domain in full (rest from reference TRBV7-9 and TRBJ2-2): DTGVSQNPRHKITKRGQNVTFRCDPISEHNRLYWYRQTLGQGPEFLTYFQNEAQLEKSRLLSDRFSAERPKGSFSTLEIQRTEQGDSAMYLCASSLVPGPPNTGELFFGEGSRLTVL.

V and J are TRBV20-1 and TRBJ2-1, with 8 bases matching TRBD1. The CDR3 has 13 residues. Looked up from germline, CDR1 is DFQATT and CDR2 is SNEGSKA (reference sequence). V dropped 8 bases and J dropped 3; count of bases not matched to a gene: 6. This chain's CDR3 is CSSLDRDYNEQFF. DNA for the CDR3: TGCAGTTCTCTGGACAGGGACTACAATGAGCAGTTCTTC.

V is TRBV7-6 and J is TRBJ2-1, with 10 bases that match TRBD2. The CDR3 covers 17 residues. The germline CDR1 and CDR2 sequences are SGHVS and FNYEAQ. Trimming took 2 bases from V and 7 from J; bases not matched to a gene: 11. The CDR3, as DNA: TGTGCCAGCAGCTTAATACCCGTCAGCGGGAGGGCTAATGAGCAGTTCTTC. Translation: CASSLIPVSGRANEQFF.

V gene TRBV10-3 combines with J gene TRBJ2-4, with a weak D call TRBD1 (6 bases). V dropped 5 bases and J dropped 1 base, with 12 bases sitting between them. This CDR3 contains 15 residues. Germline CDR1 reads ENHRY; CDR2 reads SYGVKD. The CDR3 region is CAISLTGPAKNIQYF. CDR3 coding DNA: TGTGCCATCAGTTTGACAGGTCCGGCCAAAAACATTCAGTACTTC.

V is TRBV3-1 and J is TRBJ2-3; 8 nucleotides line up with TRBD2. V lost 7 bases to trimming and J lost 4 bases; unmatched junction nucleotides: 10. CDR1 LGHDT and CDR2 YNNKEL come from the germline V gene (reference sequence). The CDR3 is 15 amino acids. This CDR3 is CASKGPGGPADTQYF. The DNA for the CDR3 is TGTGCCAGCAAAGGCCCGGGAGGGCCCGCAGATACGCAGTATTTT.